Listed below are T cell receptor beta chains from one sample, sequenced in a study of T cells in Graves' hyperthyroidism and ophthalmopathy. TCRdb fed the multiplex PCR reads into MiXCR, producing one record per CDR3 protein. The table records around 97,000 distinct CDR3 sequences, less than 55% of them present only once. Sequenced material: blood. Receptors originate from a man in his forties with Graves' hyperthyroidism. Each CDR3 is given with its conserved first and last residue.

TRBV20-1 | CRGSSGATEAFF
TRBV20-1 | CSARESRSEKLFF
TRBV6-5 | CASSVRASAGGDEQFF
TRBV24-1 | CATSGWQGVTEAFF
TRBV9 | CASSQGGEKPQHF
TRBV20-1 | CSATNEAFF
TRBV12-3/TRBV12-4 | CASLGGADYGYTF
TRBV20-1 | CSVLSRANYGYTF
TRBV4-3 | CASSQKRESSYNEQFF
TRBV9 | CASSFGQGALANYGYTF
TRBV5-4 | CASSFGTGSPGANVLTF
TRBV2 | CASSNWEAYEQYF
TRBV7-3 | CASSYPTGELFF
TRBV14 | CASSNRLGYTF
TRBV15 | CATSRGGTVANVLTF
TRBV2 | CASSVWDRDEQFF